What follows are 21 T cell receptor beta chains derived from one specimen sequenced in a study of Graves' ophthalmopathy and Graves' hyperthyroidism. From RNA, the CDR3 regions of TCR beta chains were amplified and sequenced. HTBI-primed RT-PCR formed the first round, and a multiplex PCR formed the second. TCRdb independently ran MiXCR on the multiplex PCR reads; one entry per CDR3 protein. The table lists more than 550,000 distinct CDR3 sequences, approximately 39% of them singletons. The sample was peripheral blood. Source of these receptors: an adult man with Graves' ophthalmopathy.

This clonotype was seen a handful of times. The V and J genes are TRBV24-1 and TRBJ2-3, with D possibly being TRBD2 (5 bases). The CDR3 has 16 amino acids. Germline values: CDR1 KGHDR, CDR2 SFDVKD. Trimming took off 5 bases at V and 6 bases at J, with 20 bases between the two ends. The CDR3, as DNA: TGTGCCACCAGTGCGACGACGGGTGAGGGCGTCGATACGCAGTATTTT. Residues: CATSATTGEGVDTQYF.

Comment on this clonotype: This is likely a read error, given that the CDR3 carries no conserved phenylalanine or tryptophan at its end. The DNA is omitted, as the CDR3 cannot be located on it reliably, and the CDR3 follows TCRdb's listing. The genes are TRBV5-6 and TRBJ1-2; the D call in the table, TRBD1, was not verified against the DNA. The CDR3 adds up to 13 amino acids, both ends counted. Germline values: CDR1 SGHDT, CDR2 YYEEEE. CDR3 region: CASSAGTGEGHTL.

Ten or more counts support this clonotype. This sequence joins TRBV9 and TRBJ2-5; 11 nucleotides agree with TRBD2. V lost 1 base to trimming and J lost 13 bases; unmatched junction nucleotides: 9. CDR3 length equals 14 residues. Germline CDR1 SGDLS, CDR2 YYNGEE. This chain's CDR3 is CASSVRSGRDNMYF. The CDR3 coding sequence is TGTGCCAGCAGCGTACGTAGCGGGAGGGATAATATGTACTTC. The whole variable domain, filled in from reference TRBV9 and TRBJ2-5, reads DSGVTQTPKHLITATGQRVTLRCSPRSGDLSVYWYQQSLDQGLQFLIQYYNGEERAKGNILERFSAQQFPDLHSELNLSSLELGDSALYFCASSVRSGRDNMYFGPGTRLLVL.

J is TRBJ2-7 and V is TRBV25-1; D may be TRBD1 (7 bases). Germline V gives CDR1 MGHDK, CDR2 SYGVNS. The V and J ends lost 6 bases and 2 bases respectively, with 14 bases between them. This CDR3 has 14 amino acids. DNA for the CDR3: TGTGCCAGCAGCCAGGGGGGCCCCACCTACGAGCAGTACTTC. Protein product: CASSQGGPTYEQYF.

On this clonotype: One junction end disagrees with the germline gene, perhaps due to a read error. The rearrangement joins TRBV7-2 to TRBJ2-5, with a possible D match to TRBD1 (6 bases). The CDR3 is made up of 16 amino acids. Germline V gives CDR1 SGHTA, CDR2 FQGNSA. The CDR3 protein is CASSFPDRTYQETRYF. The DNA for the CDR3 is TGTGCCAGCAGCTTCCCGGACAGAACTTACCAAGAGACCCGGTACTTC.

The chain has TRBV20-1 and TRBJ1-1; no clear D. CDR3 length: 15 amino acids. CDR1 and CDR2 (germline): DFQATT, SNEGSKA (reference sequence). Trimming left V 1 base short and J 1 base short, with 13 bases between. In DNA form, the CDR3 reads TGCAGTGCTAGAGCCGGGATAGGAGGGAACACTGAAGCTTTCTTT. It specifies CSARAGIGGNTEAFF.

As regards this clonotype: This may stem from a read error, because a much larger clone lies one nucleotide away. Here the CDR3 reads CDSSRPSGTGGIYEQYF. The DNA for the CDR3 is TGTGACAGCAGTCGTCCCTCCGGGACAGGGGGCATCTACGAGCAGTACTTC. This chain connects TRBV2 to TRBJ2-7; 12 bases agree with TRBD1. The CDR3 consists of 17 residues. Germline loops: CDR1 SNHLY, CDR2 FYNNEI.

Notes on this clonotype: One base away lies a much larger clone, so this may be a sequencing read error. V and J are TRBV7-2 and TRBJ2-5, with D possibly TRBD2 on 6 matching bases. Germline V gene sequence: CDR1 SGHTA, CDR2 FQGNSA. The length of the CDR3 is 14 residues. The CDR3 sequence: CASSLRLEGEAQYF. The CDR3 DNA follows: TGCGCCAGCAGCTTACGGTTGGAAGGGGAGGCCCAGTACTTC.

This clonotype occurred a few times. The CDR3 protein is CASSPGLAGDRISGELFF. Here the CDR3 DNA reads TGTGCCAGCAGCCCAGGACTAGCGGGAGATCGGATTTCCGGGGAGCTGTTTTTT. The chain is built from TRBV9 and TRBJ2-2, with 13 bases matching TRBD2. CDR1 and CDR2 (germline): SGDLS, YYNGEE. The V and J ends lost 4 bases and 6 bases, in that order; junction bases with no gene match: 12. The CDR3 contains 18 residues.

The chain is built from TRBV19 and TRBJ2-1; 8 positions agree with TRBD2. V shed 3 bases, J shed 9 bases, and the junction held 13 bases outside the gene matches. This CDR3 contains 16 residues. The germline V gene encodes CDR1 LNHDA and CDR2 SQIVND (reference sequence). CDR3 protein: CASSILSGLAVGEQFF. The CDR3 DNA reads as TGTGCCAGTAGTATTCTGTCAGGACTAGCCGTCGGTGAGCAGTTCTTC.

The chain employs TRBV19 and TRBJ2-5; D not certain. There are 14 residues in the CDR3. Trimming took 6 bases from V and 5 from J, leaving 16 bases between them. Germline-derived CDR1 and CDR2 are LNHDA and SQIVND (reference sequence). CDR3 in amino acids: CASSATKYNETQYF. In DNA form, the CDR3 reads TGTGCCAGTAGCGCGACAAAATACAATGAGACCCAGTACTTC.

The chain is built from TRBV13 and TRBJ2-5; D may correspond to TRBD1 or TRBD2 (5 bases each). The CDR3 is 17 amino acids. V gave up 6 bases and J gave up 1 base, with 21 bases separating them. Per the germline V gene, CDR1 is PRHDT and CDR2 is FYEKMQ (reference sequence). CDR3 protein: CASSFWDPRFSQETQYF. The CDR3 bases are TGTGCCAGCAGTTTTTGGGACCCCAGGTTCTCCCAAGAGACCCAGTACTTC.

The CDR3 sequence is CSARVWSATVAGSGANVLTF. The CDR3 nucleotides read TGCAGTGCTAGAGTCTGGAGTGCCACCGTGGCGGGGTCTGGGGCCAACGTCCTGACTTTC. The V and J genes are TRBV20-1 and TRBJ2-6, with D perhaps matching TRBD2 (6 bases). CDR1 and CDR2 (germline): DFQATT, SNEGSKA (reference sequence). The CDR3 sequence is 20 residues long. Trimming removed 1 base from V and 1 base from J, with 23 bases in between.

This clonotype was detected ten times or more. The genes are TRBV2 and TRBJ1-2, with D perhaps TRBD1 (6 bases). Trimming took 3 bases from V and 6 from J, leaving 17 bases between them. Germline CDR1 SNHLY, CDR2 FYNNEI. This CDR3 is 15 amino acids long. The CDR3 sequence is CASSDRWGASDGYTF. DNA of the CDR3: TGTGCCAGCAGTGATAGATGGGGGGCCTCGGATGGCTACACCTTC.

The J gene is TRBJ2-2, the V gene TRBV6-1; D possibly corresponds to TRBD1 (5 bases). V lost 7 bases and J 3 bases, leaving 9 bases between the germline ends. Germline V gives CDR1 MNHNS, CDR2 SASEGT. This CDR3 is built from 13 residues. This CDR3 is CASKGADTGELFF. CDR3 DNA sequence: TGTGCCAGCAAAGGGGCCGACACCGGGGAGCTGTTTTTT.

This clonotype was counted a few times. V gene TRBV25-1 combines with J gene TRBJ2-7; 7 nucleotides match TRBD1. The CDR3 covers 15 residues. CDR1 is MGHDK and CDR2 is SYGVNS in the germline V gene. V was clipped by 8 bases and J by 4 bases; unmatched bases: 14. DNA of the CDR3: TGTGCCAGCTCACTACCGGGACAGCTTAAATACGAGCAGTACTTC. Its protein product is CASSLPGQLKYEQYF.

This chain links TRBV20-1 with TRBJ1-6; the D is unclear. Germline V CDR1 and CDR2: DFQATT, SNEGSKA (reference sequence). The CDR3 runs 14 residues. The V end lost 1 base, the J end lost 13 bases, and 17 bases lay between the germline ends. CDR3 sequence reads: CSARGGNGNQPLHF. The CDR3 DNA reads TGCAGTGCTAGAGGGGGAAACGGCAATCAGCCCCTCCACTTT.

J is TRBJ1-1 and V is TRBV5-1; no clear D. Germline CDR1 is SGHRS and CDR2 is YFSETQ. This CDR3 contains 11 residues. V lost 3 bases and J 8 bases, leaving 8 bases between the germline ends. The CDR3 loop reads CASSSQIEAFF. The CDR3 coding sequence is TGCGCCAGCAGCTCGCAGATAGAAGCTTTCTTT.

This clonotype occurred a few times. The gene calls are TRBV7-9 and TRBJ1-3; 8 positions match TRBD1. V lost 5 bases to trimming and J lost 5 bases; unmatched junction nucleotides: 5. This CDR3 has 14 residues. Germline V gives CDR1 SEHNR, CDR2 FQNEAQ (reference sequence). CDR3 sequence reads: CASSKTGVRNTIYF. The DNA for the CDR3 is TGTGCCAGCAGCAAGACAGGGGTTAGAAACACCATATATTTT.

This clonotype was counted between two and nine times. The chain joins TRBV5-1 to TRBJ1-1, with 8 positions matching TRBD1. The length of the CDR3 is 18 residues. CDR1 and CDR2 (germline): SGHRS, YFSETQ. V lost 3 bases, J lost 4 bases, and 17 bases stayed unmatched. The DNA of the CDR3 is TGCGCCAGCAGCTCGTTCGACACAGGGGGATGGTTGGTCACTGAAGCTTTCTTT. It is translated as CASSSFDTGGWLVTEAFF.

CDR3 coding DNA: TGTGCCAGCAGCTTAGCGGACCGGGGGGGGAAGCAGTACTTC. Protein sequence: CASSLADRGGKQYF. The chain joins TRBV7-9 to TRBJ2-7; 8 bases are a match to TRBD2. The germline V gene has CDR1 SEHNR and CDR2 FQNEAQ (reference sequence). The CDR3 is 14 residues long. The junction had 6 bases not matched to a gene; V was cut back by 0 bases and J by 8 bases.